These 20 T cell receptor beta chains were sequenced from one sample in a study of cytomegalovirus exposure and HLA in healthy donors. Vbeta (60) and Jbeta (13) primers were used in the PCR. Data came from immunoSEQ multiplex PCR; TCRdb stores just in-frame clones and leaves some out. The table lists roughly 110,000 clones, just over 70% of them singletons, with roughly 0.76% in the top ten. Sequenced input: PBMCs. All receptors derive from a boy aged 5 to 17 in good health and CMV-seronegative.

In its sample, this clone was seen a few times. The rearrangement uses TRBV27 and TRBJ2-1; TRBD1 is a possible D gene (7 bases). Trimming took 0 bases from V and 8 from J, leaving 17 bases between them. CDR1 is MNHEY and CDR2 is SMNVEV in the germline V gene (reference sequence). The CDR3 length is 16 residues. The CDR3: CASSLSEGADWDEQFF. The CDR3 nucleotides are TGTGCCAGCAGTTTATCGGAGGGGGCTGATTGGGATGAGCAGTTCTTC.

The rearrangement joins TRBV2 to TRBJ1-6, with 9 bases fitting TRBD1. The germline V gene encodes CDR1 SNHLY and CDR2 FYNNEI. The junction had 7 bases not matched to a gene; V was cut back by 6 bases and J by 7 bases. This CDR3 contains 15 residues. The CDR3 sequence: CASSAPGQGNSPLHF. For the CDR3, the DNA is TGTGCCAGCAGCGCCCCGGGACAGGGAAATTCACCCCTCCACTTT.

This sequence joins TRBV2 and TRBJ1-1; 7 bases line up with TRBD1. After removal of 6 bases from V and 6 bases from J, the junction contained 4 bases not matched to a gene. Per germline, CDR1 SNHLY and CDR2 FYNNEI. CDR3 length: 12 residues. The CDR3 DNA reads as TGTGCCAGCAGGACAGACAGGGCTGAAGCTTTCTTT. Amino acid sequence: CASRTDRAEAFF.

The chain uses TRBV5-4 and TRBJ1-1; tentatively, D is TRBD1 (5 bases). Deletions cut 5 bases from V and 1 base from J, with 15 bases between. This CDR3 is built from 15 residues. Germline V CDR1 and CDR2: SGHNT, YYREEE (reference sequence). The CDR3: CASRGTPQGNTEAFF. Written as DNA, the CDR3 is TGTGCCAGCAGGGGGACTCCTCAGGGGAACACTGAAGCTTTCTTT. Based on the CDR3 plus reference TRBV5-4 and TRBJ1-1, the full variable domain is ETGVTQSPTHLIKTRGQQVTLRCSSQSGHNTVSWYQQALGQGPQFIFQYYREEENGRGNFPPRFSGLQFPNYSSELNVNALELDDSALYLCASRGTPQGNTEAFFGQGTRLTVV.

This clone was detected only a few times. This chain uses TRBV9 with TRBJ1-1, with 9 bases identical to TRBD1. This CDR3 is 14 amino acids long. The germline V gene has CDR1 SGDLS and CDR2 YYNGEE. The V gene end was trimmed by 3 bases and the J gene end by 8 bases; junction bases not matched to a gene: 8. CDR3 in amino acids: CASSGGQGLAEAFF. For the CDR3, the DNA is TGTGCCAGCAGCGGGGGACAGGGTTTGGCAGAAGCTTTCTTT.

The chain is built from TRBV28 and TRBJ1-4, with 9 bases aligning to TRBD1. The J segment lost 9 bases and the V segment lost 2 bases, leaving 7 bases of the junction unmatched. Per germline, CDR1 MDHEN and CDR2 SYDVKM. CDR3 length equals 15 residues. The CDR3 sequence is CASSLGDRVAKKLFF. The CDR3 DNA reads as TGTGCCAGCAGTTTAGGGGACAGGGTAGCGAAAAAACTGTTTTTT. Looking up the rest from reference TRBV28 and TRBJ1-4 gives the full variable domain: DVKVTQSSRYLVKRTGEKVFLECVQDMDHENMFWYRQDPGLGLRLIYFSYDVKMKEKGDIPEGYSVSREKKERFSLILESASTNQTSMYLCASSLGDRVAKKLFFGSGTQLSVL.

The chain employs TRBV10-3 and TRBJ1-1; possible D gene TRBD1, 5 bases. Trimming stripped 6 bases from V and 7 bases from J, with 15 bases between. The germline V gene has CDR1 ENHRY and CDR2 SYGVKD. The CDR3 covers 13 residues. This CDR3 reads CAIRGPGLSEAFF. The DNA of the CDR3 is TGTGCCATCAGAGGACCAGGGTTGAGTGAAGCTTTCTTT.

The CDR3 bases are TGTGCCAGCAGCTGGGACAGGGGTGGAAACACCATATATTTT. It yields the protein CASSWDRGGNTIYF. This chain links TRBV5-6 with TRBJ1-3; 10 nucleotides agree with TRBD1. The CDR3 covers 14 residues. J was trimmed by 3 bases and V by 3 bases; bases with no gene match: 0. Germline-derived CDR1 and CDR2 are SGHDT and YYEEEE.

This rearrangement joins TRBV6-4 to TRBJ2-1; 8 nucleotides match TRBD2. Unmatched junction bases numbered 8, after V lost 4 bases and J lost 9 bases. Germline lookup yields CDR1 MRHNA and CDR2 SNTAGT. CDR3 length equals 14 residues. The CDR3 spells CASSGYSGIGEQFF. The CDR3 DNA is TGTGCCAGCAGTGGCTATAGCGGGATAGGTGAGCAGTTCTTC.

The V and J genes are TRBV30 and TRBJ1-2; D gene unclear. V lost 4 bases and J 2 bases, leaving 5 bases between the germline ends. Germline-derived CDR1 and CDR2 are GTSNPN and SVGIG (reference sequence). The CDR3 runs 11 residues. The CDR3 DNA reads as TGTGCCTGGACTCCGAACTATGGCTACACCTTC. This sequence encodes CAWTPNYGYTF.

The chain uses TRBV19 and TRBJ1-1; 10 bases fit TRBD1. Germline CDR1 reads LNHDA; CDR2 reads SQIVND (reference sequence). J lost 10 bases, V lost 3 bases, and 5 bases had no gene match. This CDR3 spans 13 amino acids. The CDR3 DNA reads TGTGCCAGTAGTATCCCCGGGACAGGGGTAGCTTTCTTT. Its translation is CASSIPGTGVAFF.

This sequence joins TRBV7-6 and TRBJ2-5, with D hard to call. Germline lookup yields CDR1 SGHVS and CDR2 FNYEAQ. This CDR3 contains 13 residues. Trimming removed 1 base from V and 5 bases from J, with 8 bases in between. In DNA, the CDR3 is TGTGCCAGCAGCTTAGGGTTGAGGGAGACCCAGTACTTC. Its translation is CASSLGLRETQYF.

In its sample, this clone was seen a few times. V gene TRBV19 combines with J gene TRBJ1-5, with D uncertain. Germline values: CDR1 LNHDA, CDR2 SQIVND (reference sequence). The CDR3 loop spans 13 amino acids. Between the trimmed V and J ends, which lost 2 bases and 3 bases, there was a span of 5 bases. The CDR3 region is CASSITINQPQHF. The CDR3 coding sequence is TGTGCCAGTAGTATAACAATCAATCAGCCCCAGCATTTT.

V is TRBV4-3 and J is TRBJ1-2, with 7 bases fitting TRBD1. The CDR3 is 14 residues long. J lost 5 bases, V lost 0 bases, and 3 bases had no gene match. CDR1 is LGHNA, CDR2 YSLEER, per germline. CDR3 sequence (DNA): TGCGCCAGCAGCCAAGACTTGACAGGGTATGGCTACACCTTC. Translating gives CASSQDLTGYGYTF.

The chain employs TRBV19 and TRBJ2-5; D gene unclear. V was clipped by 1 base and J by 2 bases, with 8 bases between them. Per the germline V gene, CDR1 is LNHDA and CDR2 is SQIVND (reference sequence). CDR3 size: 14 residues. The CDR3, as DNA: TGTGCCAGTAGTATAGGAGAGTGGCAAGAGACCCAGTACTTC. This codes for CASSIGEWQETQYF.

The chain recombines TRBV29-1 with TRBJ1-2; no clear D. Per germline, CDR1 SQVTM and CDR2 ANQGSEA. This CDR3 is built from 11 residues. Trimming removed 3 bases at V and 6 bases at J, with 8 bases between. CDR3: CSVDYLDGYTF. As DNA, the CDR3 is TGCAGCGTTGATTACTTGGATGGCTACACCTTC.

The gene calls are TRBV29-1 and TRBJ1-2; 7 nucleotides agree with TRBD1. V dropped 0 bases and J dropped 4; count of bases not matched to a gene: 11. Germline assignment: CDR1 SQVTM and CDR2 ANQGSEA. CDR3 size: 16 residues. The CDR3 sequence: CSVEDWKGDSGYGYTF. CDR3 coding DNA: TGCAGCGTTGAAGACTGGAAGGGGGACAGTGGCTATGGCTACACCTTC.

This clone was seen just once. CDR3 coding DNA: TGTGCCAGTAGTAAACAGGGGAATCAGCCCCAGCATTTT. Amino acid sequence: CASSKQGNQPQHF. This chain uses TRBV19 with TRBJ1-5; 7 bases map to TRBD1. Germline V lookup: CDR1 LNHDA, CDR2 SQIVND (reference sequence). This CDR3 spans 13 amino acids. The J segment lost 4 bases and the V segment lost 4 bases, leaving 1 base of the junction unmatched.

This chain uses TRBV25-1 with TRBJ1-2; the D is unclear. The CDR3 has 14 residues. Trimming removed 4 bases from V and 0 bases from J, with 9 bases in between. The V gene's germline CDR1 is MGHDK and CDR2 SYGVNS. CDR3 sequence (DNA): TGTGCCAGCAGTGTACAGCACTCTAACTATGGCTACACCTTC. This encodes CASSVQHSNYGYTF.

The rearrangement joins TRBV15 to TRBJ1-5; D unresolved. The CDR3 is made up of 14 amino acids. Germline values: CDR1 LNHNV, CDR2 YYDKDF (reference sequence). Trimming left V 2 bases short and J 4 bases short, with 9 bases between. The CDR3 coding sequence is TGTGCCACCAGCAGATTAATGGAGAATCAGCCCCAGCATTTT. It translates to CATSRLMENQPQHF.